This T cell receptor beta chain was sequenced during a study of blood T cell repertoires in COVID-19. Study context: The cDNA or gDNA used as material had been derived from T cells, B-cell-depleted T cells, or PBMCs.

In the original processing: Reference gene primer amplification in the assay estimated nucleated cell counts. Using immunoSEQ multiplex PCR, the repertoire was profiled, and TCRdb retains in-frame clones only, with some absent. Clone size and the V and J calls come from that table; the DNA yielded D and trimming. The table lists around 23,000 clones, 86% of them singletons. The CDR3 runs to 15 residues. V lost 2 bases to trimming and J lost 1 base, with 12 bases between them. CDR1 MNHEY and CDR2 SVGEGT come from the germline V gene. The J gene is TRBJ2-7, the V gene TRBV6-2 or TRBV6-3, with D perhaps matching TRBD1 (6 bases). The source of this sequence is a man in his forties or fifties with active COVID-19. The sequenced sample was peripheral blood. DNA for the CDR3: TGTGCCAGCAGTTACGTCTACAGGGAGTCCTACGAGCAGTACTTC. Its translation is CASSYVYRESYEQYF.